Listed here are 20 T cell receptor beta chains from one sample, sequenced in a study of glioma-infiltrating T cells. Amplification of TCR alpha and beta CDR3 regions from RNA used iRepertoire nested multiplex PCR. TCRdb reanalysed the multiplex PCR reads using MiXCR and keeps one entry per CDR3 protein. The sample lists approximately 190,000 distinct CDR3 sequences, roughly a third occurring once. Sequencing input: glioma tissue, nonneoplastic brain tissue, or PBMCs (not recorded which). These receptor sequences come from a human donor with low-grade glioma or glioblastoma, undergoing nonglioma brain surgery, or in good health (not recorded which).

This clonotype was seen ten or more times. The J gene is TRBJ1-5, the V gene TRBV4-3; 11 bases agree with TRBD1. CDR3 length equals 19 residues. Germline V gene sequence: CDR1 LGHNA, CDR2 YSLEER. Trimming cost V 0 bases and J 5 bases; bases outside gene matches: 12. The CDR3 reads CASSQDLPGWGQGDQPQHF. The CDR3 coding sequence is TGCGCCAGCAGCCAAGATCTGCCCGGCTGGGGACAGGGGGATCAGCCCCAGCATTTT.

A note on this clonotype: This may stem from a read error, because a much larger clone lies one nucleotide away. The gene calls are TRBV20-1 and TRBJ2-3; 7 bases are a match to TRBD2. Germline lookup yields CDR1 DFQATT and CDR2 SNEGSKA (reference sequence). J gave up 6 bases and V 3 bases, and 12 bases lay outside the gene matches. The CDR3 has 15 residues. Here the CDR3 reads CSASGLEGGGDTQYF. CDR3 DNA: TGCAGTGCTAGCGGACTAGAGGGAGGTGGGGATACGCAGTATTTT.

Points on this clonotype: A much larger clone differs from this one at a single base, so this may be a read error. The V and J genes are TRBV20-1 and TRBJ2-3; 8 bases map to TRBD2. This CDR3 comprises 13 residues. Germline CDR1 reads DFQATT; CDR2 reads SNEGSKA (reference sequence). Trimming cost V 6 bases and J 7 bases; bases outside gene matches: 9. The CDR3: CSARTSSYNTQYF. CDR3 nucleotide sequence: TGCAGTGCACGGACTAGCTCATACAATACGCAGTATTTT.

The chain recombines TRBV7-3 with TRBJ2-6, with D perhaps TRBD1 (5 bases). The CDR3 totals 17 residues. CDR1 and CDR2 from the germline V gene are SGHTA and FQGTGA. V gave up 3 bases and J gave up 0 bases, with 12 bases separating them. The CDR3: CASSFLRQTSGANVLTF. The CDR3 DNA follows: TGTGCCAGCAGCTTCCTTAGACAGACCTCTGGGGCCAACGTCCTGACTTTC.

This clonotype was picked up many times. CDR3 sequence reads: CASSFSGTSYEQYF. The CDR3 nucleotides are TGTGCCAGCAGTTTCAGCGGAACCTCCTACGAGCAGTACTTC. The chain couples TRBV6-2 or TRBV6-3 to TRBJ2-7; perhaps TRBD2 as D (5 bases). The CDR3 has 14 amino acids. CDR1 and CDR2 from the germline V gene are MNHEY and SVGEGT. Trimming removed 4 bases at V and 0 bases at J, with 10 bases between.

The chain uses TRBV20-1 and TRBJ2-1; D not resolved. Trimming left V 5 bases short and J 8 bases short, with 16 bases between. CDR3 size: 13 residues. Germline CDR1 DFQATT, CDR2 SNEGSKA (reference sequence). The CDR3 reads CSAADMSSYEQFF. CDR3 DNA: TGCAGTGCTGCCGATATGAGCTCCTATGAGCAGTTCTTC.

Note on this clonotype: A read error is possible here, since a much larger clone lies one base away. The chain is built from TRBV4-1 and TRBJ1-6; TRBD1 matches at 9 bases. Trimming cost V 2 bases and J 7 bases; bases outside gene matches: 6. The CDR3 extends over 16 amino acids. Germline lookup yields CDR1 MGHRA and CDR2 YSYEKL. CDR3 DNA: TGCGCCAGCAGCCAAAGGCCCGGGACAGGGAATTCACCCCTCCACTTT. It codes for CASSQRPGTGNSPLHF.

On this clonotype itself: The junction departs from the called germline gene at one end, perhaps through a read error. V and J are TRBV6-2 or TRBV6-3 and TRBJ1-1; D gene ambiguous. CDR3 length equals 12 residues. From germline, CDR1 is MNHEY and CDR2 SVGEGT. CDR3: CAGSYPGPEAFF. The CDR3 DNA follows: TGTGCCGGCAGTTACCCCGGCCCTGAGGCTTTCTTT.

V is TRBV27 and J is TRBJ2-2, with unresolved D. V dropped 3 bases and J dropped 7 bases, with 12 bases sitting between them. Looked up from germline, CDR1 is MNHEY and CDR2 is SMNVEV (reference sequence). This CDR3 region has 14 residues. CDR3 in DNA: TGTGCCAGCAGTTTTTCCCAGCTCGACGGGGAGCTGTTTTTT. This codes for CASSFSQLDGELFF.

Comments on this clonotype: A read error is possible here, since a much larger clone lies one base away. This rearrangement joins TRBV27 to TRBJ2-2, with no clear D. The germline CDR1 and CDR2 sequences are MNHEY and SMNVEV (reference sequence). There are 15 residues in the CDR3. The CDR3, as DNA: TGTGCCAGCAGACGGACCGACATGGCAACCGTGGAGCTGTTTTTT. Its protein is CASRRTDMATVELFF.

On this clonotype itself: This may be a read error, as it is one base from a much larger clone. The chain recombines TRBV7-2 with TRBJ1-1; weak D call: TRBD1 (6 bases). Germline CDR1 reads SGHTA; CDR2 reads FQGNSA. There are 17 residues in the CDR3. V lost 3 bases, J lost 3 bases, and 20 bases lay in between. CDR3 sequence reads: CASSFPRGNGLYTEAFF. The DNA for the CDR3 is TGTGCCAGCAGCTTCCCCAGGGGAAACGGTTTGTACACTGAAGCTTTCTTT.

The table lists this clonotype with many counts. The chain uses TRBV7-2 and TRBJ2-5; D might be TRBD1 (6 bases). The V gene lost 5 bases and the J gene lost 6 bases, with 16 bases spanning the gap. There are 14 residues in the CDR3. CDR1 and CDR2 from the germline V gene are SGHTA and FQGNSA. CDR3 in amino acids: CASSQQQGTKTQYF. CDR3 coding DNA: TGTGCCAGCAGCCAACAACAGGGTACAAAGACCCAGTACTTC.

Points on this clonotype: A read error may produce the germline difference seen at one junction end. V is TRBV28 and J is TRBJ1-5; no clear D gene. This CDR3 has 13 amino acids. Germline V gene data show CDR1 as MDHEN and CDR2 as SYDVKM. The CDR3 sequence is CTSTRIENQPQHF. CDR3 bases: TGTACCAGCACCCGTATAGAGAATCAGCCCCAGCATTTT.

This clonotype is judged medium-sized (0.01 to 0.1%). This chain connects TRBV7-2 to TRBJ2-3; D is possibly TRBD2 (6 bases). This CDR3 comprises 14 residues. The V end lost 8 bases, the J end lost 2 bases, and 14 bases lay between the germline ends. CDR1 and CDR2 (germline): SGHTA, FQGNSA. Here the CDR3 DNA reads TGTGCCAGCGCACCGGGAGCCCACACAGATACGCAGTATTTT. As protein: CASAPGAHTDTQYF. Together with reference TRBV7-2 and TRBJ2-3, the CDR3 gives the full variable domain: GAGVSQSPSNKVTEKGKDVELRCDPISGHTALYWYRQSLGQGLEFLIYFQGNSAPDKSGLPSDRFSAERTGGSVSTLTIQRTQQEDSAVYLCASAPGAHTDTQYFGPGTRLTVL.

Ten or more counts support this clonotype. The V call is TRBV2, the J call TRBJ2-7; D is perhaps TRBD1 (6 bases). The CDR3 spans 15 residues. Germline V CDR1 and CDR2: SNHLY, FYNNEI. V lost 7 bases and J 0 bases, leaving 16 bases between the germline ends. The CDR3 DNA reads TGTGCCAGCAACGGAAGGGGGTCGAGCTCCTACGAGCAGTACTTC. Translating it yields CASNGRGSSSYEQYF. The full variable domain, in which reference TRBV2 and TRBJ2-7 provide the parts outside the CDR3, is EPEVTQTPSHQVTQMGQEVILRCVPISNHLYFYWYRQILGQKVEFLVSFYNNEISEKSEIFDDQFSVERPDGSNFTLKIRSTKLEDSAMYFCASNGRGSSSYEQYFGPGTRLTVT.

As regards this clonotype: Being one base from a much bigger clone, this may be a read error. This chain links TRBV4-1 with TRBJ2-2; D is uncertain. Trimming took 0 bases from V and 5 from J, leaving 4 bases between them. This CDR3 has 13 amino acids. CDR1 MGHRA and CDR2 YSYEKL come from the germline V gene. CDR3 amino acids: CASSQEVTGELFF. In DNA form, the CDR3 reads TGCGCCAGCAGCCAAGAGGTTACCGGGGAGCTGTTTTTT.

This chain joins TRBV7-9 and TRBJ1-2, with D unclear. Germline V gene data show CDR1 as SEHNR and CDR2 as FQNEAQ (reference sequence). The CDR3 runs 11 residues. The germline V and J ends were trimmed by 5 bases and 10 bases, with 11 bases remaining between them. The CDR3 spells CASSLMGVYTF. The CDR3 DNA follows: TGTGCCAGCAGCCTTATGGGTGTCTACACCTTC.

This clonotype was counted between two and nine times. V gene TRBV3-1 combines with J gene TRBJ1-1; D ambiguous. Per germline, CDR1 LGHDT and CDR2 YNNKEL (reference sequence). Trimming cost V 5 bases and J 0 bases, with 10 bases left between them. The CDR3 covers 14 residues. The chain's CDR3 is CASSTRLVNTEAFF. The CDR3 DNA reads TGTGCCAGCAGCACCCGGCTGGTGAACACTGAAGCTTTCTTT.

This clonotype was detected many times. The chain links TRBV6-1 to TRBJ1-5; the D is unclear. CDR3 length equals 10 residues. Trimming took 9 bases from V and 9 from J, leaving 9 bases between them. Germline CDR1 MNHNS, CDR2 SASEGT. The CDR3 DNA reads TGTGCCAGAATACATCGGCCCCAGCATTTT. Its protein product is CARIHRPQHF.

About this clonotype itself: This may arise from a read error, as a much more abundant clone is one base away. The V gene is TRBV20-1, the J gene TRBJ2-7; a weak D match, TRBD1 (5 bases). The CDR3 spans 12 residues. From germline, CDR1 is DFQATT and CDR2 SNEGSKA (reference sequence). Written as DNA, the CDR3 is TGCAGTGCCCCTGGCAGGGTATACGAGAAGTACTTC. This codes for CSAPGRVYEKYF.